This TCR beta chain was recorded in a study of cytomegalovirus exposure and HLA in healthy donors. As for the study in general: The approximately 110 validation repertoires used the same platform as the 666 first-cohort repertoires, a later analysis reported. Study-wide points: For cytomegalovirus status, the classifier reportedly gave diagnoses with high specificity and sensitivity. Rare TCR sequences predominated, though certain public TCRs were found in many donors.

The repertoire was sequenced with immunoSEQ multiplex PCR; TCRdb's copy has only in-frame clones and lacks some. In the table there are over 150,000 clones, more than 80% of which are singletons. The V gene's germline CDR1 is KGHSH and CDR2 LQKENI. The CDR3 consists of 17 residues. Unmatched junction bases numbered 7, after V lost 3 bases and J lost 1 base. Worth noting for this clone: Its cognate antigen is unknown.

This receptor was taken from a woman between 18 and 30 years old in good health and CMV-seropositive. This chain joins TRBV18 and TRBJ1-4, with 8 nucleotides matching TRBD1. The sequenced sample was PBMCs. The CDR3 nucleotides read TGTGCCAGCTCACCTGTTGGACAGGGATTAACTAATGAAAAACTGTTTTTT. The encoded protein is CASSPVGQGLTNEKLFF.